The clone carrying this T cell receptor (beta chain) occurred a few times. Its antigen is unidentified. The record originates from a study of cytomegalovirus exposure and HLA in healthy donors. It was with 60 Vbeta and 13 Jbeta primers that the PCR ran. Sequencing used immunoSEQ multiplex PCR; TCRdb keeps in-frame clones, though not all of them. The data hold approximately 150,000 clones, with 55% to 70% observed a single time. Whole-study findings and limits: One variant, a missense change in DCLRE1C, was linked in a later analysis to TCR beta V- and J-gene trimming. In vitro work confirmed that three CMV-associated chains recognize CMV antigens.

CDR3 size: 15 residues. Germline assignment: CDR1 SNHLY and CDR2 FYNNEI. V lost 8 bases to trimming and J lost 2 bases, with 18 bases between them. The rearrangement joins TRBV2 to TRBJ1-1; D perhaps matches TRBD1 (6 bases). The sequence derives from a woman in her 30s in good health and CMV-seropositive. Sample: PBMCs. The CDR3 coding sequence is TGTGCCAGCTGGGGCAGGGGTCGGGGCAACACTGAAGCTTTCTTT. Its protein is CASWGRGRGNTEAFF.